A single sample gave rise to the 25 T cell receptor beta chains below, sequenced in a study of cytomegalovirus exposure and HLA in healthy donors. 60 Vbeta and 13 Jbeta primers were used in PCR. This table comes from immunoSEQ multiplex PCR, and its TCRdb copy is limited to in-frame clones, with some not included. This table has 85,000 to 100,000 clones, 60% to 85% appearing once. The sample comprised PBMCs. Receptor source: a man between 60 and 75 years old in good health and CMV-seropositive.

The chain is built from TRBV5-5 and TRBJ1-6; possibly TRBD1 for D (6 bases). The length of the CDR3 is 15 residues. V was clipped by 0 bases and J by 10 bases, with 14 bases between them. CDR1 and CDR2 (germline): SGHKS, YYEKEE (reference sequence). The CDR3 DNA sequence: TGTGCCAGCAGCTTGGAAAGGACAGTACAGTCACCCCTCCACTTT. Translated: CASSLERTVQSPLHF.

This clone was seen only a few times. This chain links TRBV4-3 with TRBJ2-1; 10 bases are a match to TRBD1. Trimming removed 0 bases from V and 2 bases from J; junction bases left unmatched: 7. This CDR3 has 18 residues. CDR1 and CDR2 (germline): LGHNA, YSLEER. Here the CDR3 DNA reads TGCGCCAGCAGCCAAGACCGCGACAGGGGGCACCCCTACAATGAGCAGTTCTTC. Amino acid sequence: CASSQDRDRGHPYNEQFF.

This sequence joins TRBV5-1 and TRBJ2-1, with 9 bases that match TRBD1. The length of the CDR3 is 16 residues. CDR1 is SGHRS, CDR2 YFSETQ, per germline. Trimming cost V 4 bases and J 1 base; bases outside gene matches: 6. The chain's CDR3 is CASSTGTGLSYNEQFF. The CDR3 region has the DNA TGCGCCAGCAGCACCGGGACAGGGCTATCCTACAATGAGCAGTTCTTC.

The V and J genes are TRBV19 and TRBJ1-2; perhaps TRBD1 as D (5 bases). The V gene lost 5 bases and the J gene lost 4 bases, with 11 bases spanning the gap. The CDR3 runs 13 residues. CDR1 and CDR2 from the germline V gene are LNHDA and SQIVND (reference sequence). This chain's CDR3 is CASSSTGFYGYTF. The DNA of the CDR3 is TGTGCCAGTAGTTCCACAGGTTTCTATGGCTACACCTTC.

This clone showed up just a few times. The chain employs TRBV6-4 and TRBJ1-2; 7 bases are a match to TRBD1. CDR3 size: 14 residues. The germline CDR1 and CDR2 sequences are MRHNA and SNTAGT. The V and J ends lost 6 bases and 0 bases, in that order; junction bases with no gene match: 4. CDR3 sequence reads: CASRRTGSNYGYTF. CDR3 DNA: TGTGCCAGCAGGCGGACAGGATCTAACTATGGCTACACCTTC.

The rearrangement uses TRBV7-2 and TRBJ1-1; no clear D gene. This CDR3 has 14 amino acids. CDR1 SGHTA and CDR2 FQGNSA come from the germline V gene. Between the trimmed V and J ends, which lost 2 bases and 1 base, there was a span of 8 bases. This chain's CDR3 is CASSLMAGNTEAFF. The CDR3 nucleotides are TGTGCCAGCAGCTTAATGGCAGGGAACACTGAAGCTTTCTTT.

V gene TRBV5-4 combines with J gene TRBJ2-7; 7 nucleotides agree with TRBD1. The CDR3 consists of 13 residues. V trimming: 2 bases; J trimming: 5 bases; junction bases outside the gene matches: 4. Germline V CDR1 and CDR2: SGHNT, YYREEE (reference sequence). The CDR3 loop reads CASSFLQGNEQYF. CDR3 sequence (DNA): TGTGCCAGCAGCTTCTTACAGGGGAACGAGCAGTACTTC. Full variable domain (outside the CDR3, taken from reference TRBV5-4 and TRBJ2-7): ETGVTQSPTHLIKTRGQQVTLRCSSQSGHNTVSWYQQALGQGPQFIFQYYREEENGRGNFPPRFSGLQFPNYSSELNVNALELDDSALYLCASSFLQGNEQYFGPGTRLTVT.

The chain recombines TRBV6-5 with TRBJ2-1; D perhaps matches TRBD2 (5 bases). Between the trimmed V and J ends, which lost 0 bases and 5 bases, there was a span of 14 bases. Germline-derived CDR1 and CDR2 are MNHEY and SVGAGI. This CDR3 comprises 16 residues. The CDR3 sequence: CASSYSSRERNNEQFF. CDR3 sequence (DNA): TGTGCCAGCAGTTACTCGTCAAGGGAGAGAAACAATGAGCAGTTCTTC.

The chain carries TRBV5-1 and TRBJ1-6; TRBD1 aligns across 11 bases. The CDR3 is 15 amino acids. Germline assignment: CDR1 SGHRS and CDR2 YFSETQ. V lost 3 bases to trimming and J lost 10 bases; unmatched junction nucleotides: 6. CDR3 sequence: CASSYRGTGGSPLHF. DNA for the CDR3: TGCGCCAGCAGCTACCGGGGGACAGGGGGGTCACCCCTCCACTTT.

V is TRBV27 and J is TRBJ2-1; 7 bases match TRBD2. Trimming took 8 bases from V and 4 from J; bases not matched to a gene: 11. CDR1 is MNHEY, CDR2 SMNVEV, per germline (reference sequence). CDR3 length: 15 amino acids. The CDR3 spells CASSPASGAYNEQFF. CDR3 DNA sequence: TGTGCCAGCTCCCCGGCCAGCGGGGCTTACAATGAGCAGTTCTTC.

The chain has TRBV5-1 and TRBJ2-5; D is possibly TRBD1 (6 bases). CDR3 size: 15 residues. Trimming stripped 0 bases from V and 2 bases from J, with 11 bases between. CDR1 is SGHRS and CDR2 is YFSETQ in the germline V gene. CDR3 sequence: CASSLGTGSQETQYF. CDR3 in DNA: TGCGCCAGCAGCTTGGGTACAGGGTCTCAAGAGACCCAGTACTTC.

CDR3 region: CASSLTGGGNTIYF. The CDR3 nucleotides are TGTGCCAGCAGCTTGACAGGGGGCGGAAACACCATATATTTT. V usage is TRBV7-2 and J usage is TRBJ1-3, with 10 bases fitting TRBD1. The junction had 0 bases not matched to a gene; V was cut back by 3 bases and J by 4 bases. Germline-derived CDR1 and CDR2 are SGHTA and FQGNSA. This CDR3 is 14 amino acids long.

The V call is TRBV7-8, the J call TRBJ2-1; maybe TRBD2 (5 bases). The V gene's germline CDR1 is SGHVS and CDR2 FQNEAQ. This CDR3 has 13 amino acids. V was pared by 1 base and J by 8 bases, with 9 bases between. CDR3 amino acids: CASSLVLRDEQFF. CDR3 coding DNA: TGTGCCAGCAGCTTAGTACTGCGGGATGAGCAGTTCTTC.

The chain joins TRBV19 to TRBJ1-2, with D possibly matching TRBD1 (5 bases). Germline lookup yields CDR1 LNHDA and CDR2 SQIVND (reference sequence). Trimming shortened V by 3 bases and J by 2 bases, and 13 bases separated the two germline ends. CDR3 length: 15 residues. The CDR3 DNA sequence: TGTGCCAGTAGTATTGGCGGCGGGGCCAACTATGGCTACACCTTC. This codes for CASSIGGGANYGYTF.

The rearrangement joins TRBV27 to TRBJ2-7; 8 nucleotides align to TRBD1. V was clipped by 0 bases and J by 2 bases; unmatched bases: 3. The CDR3 is made up of 15 amino acids. Germline V gene sequence: CDR1 MNHEY, CDR2 SMNVEV (reference sequence). The CDR3 DNA follows: TGTGCCAGCAGTTTATCCCCGGGACAGGCCTACGAGCAGTACTTC. It codes for CASSLSPGQAYEQYF.

V gene TRBV6-1 combines with J gene TRBJ1-2; TRBD1 aligns across 8 bases. The CDR3 runs 17 residues. After removal of 0 bases from V and 6 bases from J, the junction contained 12 bases not matched to a gene. Germline-derived CDR1 and CDR2 are MNHNS and SASEGT. The CDR3 region has the DNA TGTGCCAGCAGTGAAGCGCTAGGTGACAGGGGCTCTGATGGCTACACCTTC. It is translated as CASSEALGDRGSDGYTF.

This chain uses TRBV7-2 with TRBJ1-5, with D perhaps TRBD1 (5 bases). Trimming left V 5 bases short and J 9 bases short, with 14 bases between. The CDR3 is 13 amino acids. CDR1 SGHTA and CDR2 FQGNSA come from the germline V gene. The CDR3 DNA is TGTGCCAGCAGCCCGGACACGGTCGGGCCCCAGCATTTT. This sequence encodes CASSPDTVGPQHF.

This clone turned up a few times. V is TRBV9 and J is TRBJ1-4; the D gene is possibly TRBD1 (5 bases). The CDR3 spans 15 residues. Trimming cost V 4 bases and J 3 bases, with 13 bases left between them. The V gene's germline CDR1 is SGDLS and CDR2 YYNGEE. The CDR3 spells CASSFVGGSNEKLFF. DNA of the CDR3: TGTGCCAGCAGCTTCGTCGGGGGATCTAATGAAAAACTGTTTTTT.

The CDR3 DNA is TGTGCCAGCAGCTTGGGGGTCGGGGGTAGAGACACCATATATTTT. Encoded protein: CASSLGVGGRDTIYF. The rearrangement joins TRBV5-4 to TRBJ1-3; D might be TRBD1 (5 bases). The V end lost 0 bases, the J end lost 8 bases, and 15 bases lay between the germline ends. Germline loops: CDR1 SGHNT, CDR2 YYREEE (reference sequence). This CDR3 comprises 15 residues.

This clone was picked up a small number of times. The genes are TRBV6-1 and TRBJ1-4, with TRBD1 matching over 8 bases. The CDR3 is made up of 13 amino acids. CDR1 is MNHNS, CDR2 SASEGT, per germline. The ends lost 6 bases at V and 7 bases at J; junction bases unmatched: 4. The CDR3 bases are TGTGCCAGCAGGAGGACAGGGAGTGAAAAACTGTTTTTT. This encodes CASRRTGSEKLFF.

The chain combines TRBV28 with TRBJ2-7; a possible D gene is TRBD2 (5 bases). The CDR3 covers 13 residues. The V end lost 8 bases, the J end lost 2 bases, and 13 bases lay between the germline ends. CDR1 is MDHEN and CDR2 is SYDVKM in the germline V gene. CDR3 nucleotides: TGTGCCAGCGAGCGGCCCGGGGCCTACGAGCAGTACTTC. Amino acid sequence: CASERPGAYEQYF.

This clone showed up just once. The rearrangement joins TRBV9 to TRBJ2-3, with D perhaps matching TRBD2 (7 bases). CDR3 length: 14 residues. Looked up from germline, CDR1 is SGDLS and CDR2 is YYNGEE. Deletions cut 2 bases from V and 4 bases from J, with 11 bases between. CDR3 nucleotide sequence: TGTGCCAGCAGCGTCGAGGGGGGGGCAGATACGCAGTATTTT. It translates to CASSVEGGADTQYF.

The chain combines TRBV7-3 with TRBJ2-1, with TRBD1 matching 9 bases. After removal of 4 bases from V and 7 bases from J, the junction contained 11 bases not matched to a gene. The CDR3 totals 16 residues. CDR1 is SGHTA, CDR2 FQGTGA, per germline. The CDR3 here is CASSSGQGRLGNEQFF. In DNA, the CDR3 is TGTGCCAGCAGCTCCGGACAGGGGAGGCTCGGGAATGAGCAGTTCTTC.

The CDR3 loop reads CASSLPQGSSGNTIYF. In DNA form, the CDR3 reads TGTGCCAGCAGTTTACCTCAGGGGAGCTCTGGAAACACCATATATTTT. The chain carries TRBV28 and TRBJ1-3; D perhaps matches TRBD1 (6 bases). V was clipped by 2 bases and J by 0 bases, with 11 bases between them. The CDR3 has 16 amino acids. Germline V lookup: CDR1 MDHEN, CDR2 SYDVKM.

DNA of the CDR3: TGTGCCAGCAGATTTCCCAGACAGGGGGCCTTGAACACTGAAGCTTTCTTT. Protein product: CASRFPRQGALNTEAFF. V and J are TRBV7-9 and TRBJ1-1; 10 positions agree with TRBD1. This CDR3 spans 17 amino acids. CDR1 SEHNR and CDR2 FQNEAQ come from the germline V gene (reference sequence). J lost 0 bases, V lost 6 bases, and 10 bases had no gene match.